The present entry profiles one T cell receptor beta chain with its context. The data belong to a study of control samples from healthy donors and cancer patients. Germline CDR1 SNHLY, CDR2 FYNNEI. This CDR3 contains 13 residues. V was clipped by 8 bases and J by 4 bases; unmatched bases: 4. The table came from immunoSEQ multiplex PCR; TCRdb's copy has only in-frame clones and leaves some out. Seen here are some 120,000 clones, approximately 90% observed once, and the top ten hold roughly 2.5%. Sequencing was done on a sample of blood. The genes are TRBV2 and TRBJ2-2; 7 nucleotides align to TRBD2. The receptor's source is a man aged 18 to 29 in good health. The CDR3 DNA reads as TGTGCCAGCCCCGGGACTACCACCGGGGAGCTGTTTTTT. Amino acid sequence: CASPGTTTGELFF.